Below are 28 T cell receptor beta chains sequenced from a single sample in a study of CDR3 diversity in severe acne. MiXCR, applied by TCRdb to the PCR reads, yields one record per CDR3 protein. This sample has 84,000 or so distinct CDR3 sequences; roughly half occur once, and the top ten carry over 9.5%. The sample taken for sequencing was blood. Source of these receptors: a male donor in good health, serving as a control.

This clonotype has at least ten counts. The V gene is TRBV5-6, the J gene TRBJ1-6; D might be TRBD1 (6 bases). The CDR3 runs to 15 residues. Germline V gene lookup returns CDR1 SGHDT and CDR2 YYEEEE. V was pared by 4 bases and J by 4 bases, with 12 bases between. The CDR3: CASSPEGGYNSPLHF. In nucleotides, the CDR3 is TGTGCCAGCAGCCCCGAGGGGGGGTATAATTCACCCCTCCACTTT.

CDR3 nucleotides: TGTGCCAGCTCACCAAACAGGGAGAATGAGCAGTATTTT. This gives the protein CASSPNRENEQYF. V usage is TRBV18 and J usage is TRBJ2-3; possibly TRBD1 for D (6 bases). Trimming shortened V by 2 bases and J by 11 bases, and 14 bases separated the two germline ends. CDR3 length equals 13 residues. The V gene's germline CDR1 is KGHSH and CDR2 LQKENI.

This clonotype was detected a few times. Written as DNA, the CDR3 is TGTGCCAGCAGCTTGGGTCCGGGACTAGCGGACTACAATGAGCAGTTCTTC. Protein sequence: CASSLGPGLADYNEQFF. The V call is TRBV7-8, the J call TRBJ2-1; 11 nucleotides match TRBD2. CDR3 length: 17 residues. V trimming: 3 bases; J trimming: 3 bases; junction bases outside the gene matches: 7. CDR1 is SGHVS and CDR2 is FQNEAQ in the germline V gene.

Note on this clonotype: This may stem from a read error, because a much larger clone lies one nucleotide away. The chain uses TRBV7-9 and TRBJ1-2; D may be TRBD1 (6 bases). V lost 5 bases to trimming and J lost 4 bases, with 14 bases between them. The CDR3 spans 14 residues. The germline gives CDR1 SEHNR, CDR2 FQNEAQ (reference sequence). The chain's CDR3 is CASSPGTRGYGYTF. CDR3 DNA: TGTGCCAGCAGCCCCGGGACAAGGGGCTATGGCTACACCTTC.

For the CDR3, the DNA is TGTGCCAGCAGCTTCGGTAGGACTAGCGGCCTCTCCTACGAGCAGTACTTC. Protein product: CASSFGRTSGLSYEQYF. This chain joins TRBV7-9 and TRBJ2-7; 10 nucleotides align to TRBD2. V was pared by 3 bases and J by 0 bases, with 8 bases of the junction left unmatched. Germline V gene sequence: CDR1 SEHNR, CDR2 FQNEAQ (reference sequence). This CDR3 comprises 17 residues.

The chain has TRBV28 and TRBJ1-1, with no clear D. Trimming pared 7 bases from V and 1 base from J, leaving 4 bases between. Germline loops: CDR1 MDHEN, CDR2 SYDVKM. This CDR3 comprises 11 residues. Here the CDR3 reads CASKWNTEAFF. The CDR3 region has the DNA TGTGCCAGCAAGTGGAACACTGAAGCTTTCTTT.

This chain links TRBV29-1 with TRBJ2-2; the D gene is possibly TRBD1 (6 bases). The V and J ends lost 7 bases and 4 bases respectively, with 16 bases between them. Germline loops: CDR1 SQVTM, CDR2 ANQGSEA. The CDR3 runs 14 residues. The CDR3 coding sequence is TGCAGCGCCGCACAGGGACGGGCCACCGGGGAGCTGTTTTTT. It translates to CSAAQGRATGELFF.

The chain uses TRBV7-9 and TRBJ1-5, with D maybe TRBD1 (6 bases). Trimming stripped 6 bases from V and 8 bases from J, with 17 bases between. The CDR3 covers 14 residues. Looked up from germline, CDR1 is SEHNR and CDR2 is FQNEAQ (reference sequence). The CDR3 here is CASSDFGDIKPQHF. The CDR3 DNA is TGTGCCAGCAGTGACTTTGGGGACATCAAGCCCCAGCATTTT.

This clonotype was observed at least ten times. V and J are TRBV12-3 or TRBV12-4 and TRBJ2-5; D is unresolved. The CDR3 contains 14 residues. Trimming shortened V by 6 bases and J by 3 bases, and 14 bases separated the two germline ends. In nucleotides, the CDR3 is TGTGCCAGCAGCCGCCCGGGCCAGGAAGAGACCCAGTACTTC. As protein: CASSRPGQEETQYF.

With regard to this clonotype: At one of its ends the junction is not consistent with the germline gene, which may arise from a read error. The V call is TRBV7-2, the J call TRBJ2-1; D is perhaps TRBD1 (5 bases). Germline V gene sequence: CDR1 SGHTA, CDR2 FQGNSA. The CDR3 runs to 15 residues. The CDR3 region has the DNA TGTGCCAGCAGCACCAACCAGGGTCCTTACAATGGGCAGTTCTTC. Translated: CASSTNQGPYNGQFF.

Ten or more counts support this clonotype. This sequence joins TRBV11-2 and TRBJ2-1; TRBD1 aligns across 9 bases. The CDR3 totals 17 residues. The J segment lost 5 bases and the V segment lost 0 bases, leaving 8 bases of the junction unmatched. The germline CDR1 and CDR2 sequences are SGHAT and FQNNGV. The DNA for the CDR3 is TGTGCCAGCAGCTTAGATCTAGGACAGGGGCCCCACAATGAGCAGTTCTTC. It specifies CASSLDLGQGPHNEQFF.

To note about this clonotype: Mismatch with germline at one junction end may stem from a read error. The V gene is TRBV6-1, the J gene TRBJ1-3; D may be TRBD1 (6 bases). CDR3 length equals 14 residues. Germline CDR1 MNHNS, CDR2 SASEGT. The CDR3 DNA reads TGTGCCAGCACCCAAGGGGGGTTTGGAAGCACCATATATTTT. This sequence encodes CASTQGGFGSTIYF.

In the case of this clonotype: The junction departs from germline at one end; a sequencing error may be responsible. The rearrangement joins TRBV10-3 to TRBJ1-2; 12 nucleotides align to TRBD1. CDR3 size: 16 residues. The V gene's germline CDR1 is ENHRY and CDR2 SYGVKD. CDR3 DNA sequence: TGTGCCAGCAGTAAAGCCCCGGGACAGGGGGCCTATGGCTACACCTTC. As protein: CASSKAPGQGAYGYTF.

V is TRBV12-3 or TRBV12-4 and J is TRBJ2-4; no reliable D call. V was pared by 2 bases and J by 5 bases, with 7 bases between. The CDR3 spans 13 residues. The CDR3 DNA sequence: TGTGCCAGCAGTTTAAGGGCGGAAAACATTCAGTACTTC. Translated, it gives CASSLRAENIQYF.

This chain connects TRBV29-1 to TRBJ1-1, with D unclear. Trimming left V 5 bases short and J 4 bases short, with 11 bases between. In germline, CDR1 is SQVTM, CDR2 ANQGSEA. CDR3 length: 12 amino acids. The CDR3 coding sequence is TGCAGCGTTACAGACATGAGCACTGAAGCTTTCTTT. As protein: CSVTDMSTEAFF.

The V call is TRBV9, the J call TRBJ2-6; D not resolved. V gave up 7 bases and J gave up 4 bases, with 9 bases separating them. Germline loops: CDR1 SGDLS, CDR2 YYNGEE. The CDR3 totals 13 residues. The CDR3 reads CASRQTGANVLTF. CDR3 nucleotides: TGTGCCAGCCGCCAGACAGGGGCCAACGTCCTGACTTTC. The whole variable domain, filled in from reference TRBV9 and TRBJ2-6, reads DSGVTQTPKHLITATGQRVTLRCSPRSGDLSVYWYQQSLDQGLQFLIQYYNGEERAKGNILERFSAQQFPDLHSELNLSSLELGDSALYFCASRQTGANVLTFGAGSRLTVL.

Many counts were recorded for this clonotype. The chain employs TRBV5-1 and TRBJ2-7, with D possibly TRBD1 on 6 matching bases. The ends were cut back, 1 base at V and 6 bases at J, with 8 bases in the middle. Germline V gene sequence: CDR1 SGHRS, CDR2 YFSETQ. The CDR3 runs 12 residues. The CDR3 DNA reads TGCGCCAGCAGCTTGACAGGGAGCGAGCAGTACTTC. Its protein product is CASSLTGSEQYF.

There are many counts of this clonotype. The chain recombines TRBV9 with TRBJ1-2; D unclear. The CDR3 loop spans 15 amino acids. Looked up from germline, CDR1 is SGDLS and CDR2 is YYNGEE. The ends were cut back, 0 bases at V and 7 bases at J, with 16 bases in the middle. The CDR3 region is CASSVAPSPGAGYTF. The CDR3 DNA is TGTGCCAGCAGCGTAGCTCCTAGTCCAGGCGCTGGCTACACCTTC.

J is TRBJ2-2 and V is TRBV10-3; D possibly corresponds to TRBD2 (5 bases). The CDR3 loop spans 17 amino acids. The germline gives CDR1 ENHRY, CDR2 SYGVKD. Trimming removed 4 bases from V and 1 base from J, with 16 bases in between. The CDR3 nucleotides are TGTGCCATCAGTGGGTCTCTGAGGGCAGGGAACACCGGGGAGCTGTTTTTT. This encodes CAISGSLRAGNTGELFF.

The chain is built from TRBV14 and TRBJ2-7; D unresolved. V lost 4 bases to trimming and J lost 2 bases, with 6 bases between them. Germline V gives CDR1 SGHDN, CDR2 FVKESK. The CDR3 totals 12 residues. The DNA of the CDR3 is TGTGCCAGCAGCCCTCAGGCCTACGAGCAGTACTTC. Translated: CASSPQAYEQYF.

The chain combines TRBV9 with TRBJ2-7; possible D gene TRBD2, 6 bases. CDR1 and CDR2 (germline): SGDLS, YYNGEE. CDR3 length equals 15 residues. Trimming stripped 2 bases from V and 4 bases from J, with 16 bases between. CDR3 region: CASSVGLRREYEQYF. CDR3 coding DNA: TGTGCCAGCAGCGTTGGCCTGCGGAGGGAGTACGAGCAGTACTTC.

This clonotype was counted only a few times. J is TRBJ2-2 and V is TRBV24-1; no clear D gene. The length of the CDR3 is 16 residues. V was trimmed by 1 base and J by 5 bases, leaving 13 bases between them. The germline V gene encodes CDR1 KGHDR and CDR2 SFDVKD. Written as DNA, the CDR3 is TGTGCCACCAGTGATTTCGTCCTGGGCCGAACCGGGGAGCTGTTTTTT. This encodes CATSDFVLGRTGELFF.

This clonotype was observed at least ten times. V and J are TRBV7-9 and TRBJ2-7; the match to TRBD2 covers 7 bases. V shed 3 bases and J 2 bases; nucleotides not matched to a gene: 7. Per the germline V gene, CDR1 is SEHNR and CDR2 is FQNEAQ (reference sequence). The CDR3 runs to 15 residues. The CDR3 DNA sequence: TGTGCCAGCAGCTTTGAGCGGGACCCTCCCTACGAGCAGTACTTC. Protein: CASSFERDPPYEQYF.

The rearrangement joins TRBV20-1 to TRBJ2-3, with 10 bases matching TRBD1. Trimming removed 7 bases from V and 2 bases from J; junction bases left unmatched: 3. The length of the CDR3 is 13 residues. The germline gives CDR1 DFQATT, CDR2 SNEGSKA (reference sequence). The CDR3 protein is CSVGQGPTDTQYF. DNA of the CDR3: TGCAGTGTGGGACAGGGGCCCACAGATACGCAGTATTTT.

The chain recombines TRBV24-1 with TRBJ2-7, with D perhaps matching TRBD1 (5 bases). With 7 bases removed from V and 2 bases from J, the gap between germline ends came to 20 bases. Per the germline V gene, CDR1 is KGHDR and CDR2 is SFDVKD. This CDR3 region has 16 residues. The CDR3 DNA sequence: TGTGCCACCAGCCCGACACAGGTCGGCACCCCCTACGAGCAGTACTTC. It yields the protein CATSPTQVGTPYEQYF.

This clonotype came up many times. The V call is TRBV20-1, the J call TRBJ1-2; 7 nucleotides agree with TRBD1. Germline values: CDR1 DFQATT, CDR2 SNEGSKA (reference sequence). Trimming at V came to 3 bases and at J to 8 bases, leaving 3 bases not matched to a gene. The CDR3 sequence is 11 residues long. The CDR3 here is CSARTGLGYTF. The CDR3 DNA is TGCAGTGCTAGGACAGGGTTGGGCTACACCTTC.

Only a few counts were recorded for this clonotype. The V and J genes are TRBV7-3 and TRBJ1-6; D remains unclear. There are 15 residues in the CDR3. CDR1 and CDR2 from the germline V gene are SGHTA and FQGTGA. V was cut by 2 bases and J by 7 bases, with 12 bases left in between. The DNA for the CDR3 is TGTGCCAGCAGCTTAGATGTCTTCTCAAATTCACCCCTCCACTTT. Translating gives CASSLDVFSNSPLHF.

This clonotype was seen a handful of times. This chain uses TRBV25-1 with TRBJ1-5, with TRBD1 as a possible D gene (6 bases). Germline CDR1 MGHDK, CDR2 SYGVNS. This CDR3 is 14 amino acids long. V was trimmed by 3 bases and J by 4 bases, leaving 10 bases between them. CDR3 nucleotide sequence: TGTGCCAGCAGTGAGGCAGGGGAGAATCAGCCCCAGCATTTT. This translates into CASSEAGENQPQHF.